This T cell receptor beta chain stems from a study of T cell responses to AZD1222 COVID-19 vaccine. Here immunoSEQ multiplex PCR was the method, and the copy in TCRdb shows in-frame clones only, minus some. Of some 110,000 clones listed, about 85% were seen once; the top ten hold approximately 4.7%. Regarding this clone: As yet, its antigen is unknown.

This CDR3 is built from 13 residues. Germline CDR1 and CDR2: ENHRY and SYGVKD. V was pared by 2 bases and J by 2 bases, with 7 bases between. General study results and limits: In a largely white British group with more females than males, clonal diversity was possibly underestimated. Every sample of the repertoires postdated the peak T cell response.

The V and J genes are TRBV10-3 and TRBJ2-7; no firm D call. This TCR was sampled from an adult who received the AZD1222 COVID-19 vaccine. This material consisted of peripheral blood, taken 28 days after the second AZD1222 dose. In nucleotides, the CDR3 is TGTGCCATCAGTGAGCGGCTAGCCTACGAGCAGTACTTC. It yields the protein CAISERLAYEQYF.